Each of the 22 T cell receptor beta chains below was sequenced from the same sample in a study of blood T cells in healthy people across ages. Then a second PCR, running about 6 to 11 cycles, was carried out with a sample-barcoded 5' primer and a J-beta primer mix. Using its own MiXCR run on the 5' RACE reads, TCRdb lists one record per CDR3 protein. Found here are 750,000 to 1,000,000 distinct CDR3 sequences, almost 30% of them singletons; the top ten hold more than 8.5%. The data were also submitted as part of a second study, on T cells of mothers and their children.

The specimen sequenced was blood. The receptor source for this set is a woman between 40 and 55 years old in good health.

The chain couples TRBV4-3 to TRBJ2-2; D ambiguous. V lost 0 bases to trimming and J lost 7 bases, with 12 bases between them. There are 15 residues in the CDR3. Germline V gene data show CDR1 as LGHNA and CDR2 as YSLEER. CDR3 region: CASSQDIGKNGELFF. CDR3 DNA sequence: TGCGCCAGCAGCCAAGATATAGGGAAAAACGGGGAGCTGTTTTTT.

This clonotype has a handful of counts. V usage is TRBV7-8 and J usage is TRBJ1-1; D gene unclear. With 5 bases removed from V and 1 base from J, the gap between germline ends came to 17 bases. This CDR3 is built from 16 residues. The germline V gene has CDR1 SGHVS and CDR2 FQNEAQ. The DNA for the CDR3 is TGTGCCAGCAGCCCCTTAGCCCTGATCAAGAACACTGAAGCTTTCTTT. Translation gives CASSPLALIKNTEAFF.

This clonotype was observed a handful of times. CDR3 protein: CSAPGQGPTDTQYF. CDR3 nucleotide sequence: TGCAGTGCCCCGGGACAGGGGCCGACAGATACGCAGTATTTT. The chain couples TRBV20-1 to TRBJ2-3; 10 nucleotides agree with TRBD1. The CDR3 is made up of 14 amino acids. V lost 6 bases, J lost 3 bases, and 6 bases stayed unmatched. The germline V gene encodes CDR1 DFQATT and CDR2 SNEGSKA (reference sequence).

In this sample, this clonotype turned up a few times. The chain recombines TRBV2 with TRBJ1-5; 7 positions agree with TRBD1. V dropped 2 bases and J dropped 7; count of bases not matched to a gene: 5. CDR1 and CDR2 from the germline V gene are SNHLY and FYNNEI. This CDR3 is built from 14 residues. Written as DNA, the CDR3 is TGTGCCAGCAGTGAATACAGGGGTCGCCAGCCCCAGCATTTT. Its translation: CASSEYRGRQPQHF.

In this sample, this clonotype turned up a few times. The chain employs TRBV2 and TRBJ2-7; no clear D. CDR3 length: 12 residues. V lost 9 bases, J lost 1 base, and 10 bases lay in between. Germline V gene sequence: CDR1 SNHLY, CDR2 FYNNEI. The CDR3 spells CASHKGSYEQYF. As DNA, the CDR3 is TGTGCCAGTCACAAGGGATCCTACGAGCAGTACTTC.

The chain links TRBV4-1 to TRBJ2-1; 7 positions agree with TRBD1. The germline CDR1 and CDR2 sequences are MGHRA and YSYEKL. The length of the CDR3 is 15 residues. V trimming: 3 bases; J trimming: 10 bases; junction bases outside the gene matches: 12. The CDR3, as DNA: TGCGCCAGCAGCCAGCAGGGGGACACTACCTACGAGCAGTTCTTC. Translating gives CASSQQGDTTYEQFF.

This clonotype occurred a few times. The chain recombines TRBV5-1 with TRBJ2-1, with 7 positions matching TRBD1. The ends lost 2 bases at V and 10 bases at J; junction bases unmatched: 9. This CDR3 comprises 14 residues. From germline, CDR1 is SGHRS and CDR2 YFSETQ. CDR3 in amino acids: CASSFAGQVGEQFF. The CDR3 DNA sequence: TGCGCCAGCAGCTTTGCAGGACAGGTCGGGGAGCAGTTCTTC.

This clonotype was observed at least ten times. CDR3 region: CASSSTGGRGPQHF. In DNA form, the CDR3 reads TGTGCCAGCAGCTCGACAGGGGGCAGAGGGCCCCAGCATTTT. This chain joins TRBV7-2 and TRBJ1-5, with 10 bases lining up with TRBD1. From germline, CDR1 is SGHTA and CDR2 FQGNSA. The CDR3 has 14 amino acids. V gave up 4 bases and J gave up 9 bases; unmatched junction bases: 6.

This chain joins TRBV29-1 and TRBJ1-1; 10 bases are a match to TRBD1. V shed 6 bases, J shed 5 bases, and the junction held 6 bases outside the gene matches. The CDR3 contains 13 residues. Looked up from germline, CDR1 is SQVTM and CDR2 is ANQGSEA. The CDR3, as DNA: TGCAGCGTGGTGACAGGGGGCCGAACTGAAGCTTTCTTT. It encodes CSVVTGGRTEAFF.

Written as DNA, the CDR3 is TGTGCCAGCAGCTTAAAAGAAACAGGGGGGCGAACTGAAGCTTTCTTT. This encodes CASSLKETGGRTEAFF. The V and J genes are TRBV7-9 and TRBJ1-1, with 8 bases that match TRBD1. This CDR3 has 16 amino acids. Per germline, CDR1 SEHNR and CDR2 FQNEAQ (reference sequence). The trim removed 2 bases at V and 5 bases at J, leaving 10 bases unmatched.

This chain links TRBV3-1 with TRBJ1-1; D gene uncertain. Looked up from germline, CDR1 is LGHDT and CDR2 is YNNKEL (reference sequence). The CDR3 extends over 11 amino acids. Trimming took off 4 bases at V and 7 bases at J, with 7 bases between the two ends. The DNA for the CDR3 is TGTGCCAGCAGCCGTACACATGAAGCTTTCTTT. This gives the protein CASSRTHEAFF. Using reference TRBV3-1 and TRBJ1-1 for the parts outside the CDR3, the full variable domain is DTAVSQTPKYLVTQMGNDKSIKCEQNLGHDTMYWYKQDSKKFLKIMFSYNNKELIINETVPNRFSPKSPDKAHLNLHINSLELGDSAVYFCASSRTHEAFFGQGTRLTVV.

There are a few counts of this clonotype. The chain employs TRBV5-8 and TRBJ2-1; the match to TRBD2 covers 7 bases. Trimming took 4 bases from V and 0 from J; bases not matched to a gene: 10. Looked up from germline, CDR1 is SGHTS and CDR2 is YDEGEE. The CDR3 totals 17 residues. CDR3 sequence: CASSGGLFGDSYNEQFF. The CDR3 DNA reads TGTGCCAGCAGCGGGGGACTATTTGGCGACTCCTACAATGAGCAGTTCTTC. The full variable domain, rest sourced from reference TRBV5-8 and TRBJ2-1, is EAGVTQSPTHLIKTRGQQATLRCSPISGHTSVYWYQQALGLGLQFLLWYDEGEERNRGNFPPRFSGRQFPNYSSELNVNALELEDSALYLCASSGGLFGDSYNEQFFGPGTRLTVL.

The chain has TRBV11-2 and TRBJ1-5, with D perhaps matching TRBD1 (6 bases). Germline CDR1 SGHAT, CDR2 FQNNGV. This CDR3 region has 15 residues. Trimming took 0 bases from V and 2 from J, leaving 8 bases between them. The CDR3 nucleotides read TGTGCCAGCAGCTTAGAGGGGGCACGCAATCAGCCCCAGCATTTT. This sequence encodes CASSLEGARNQPQHF.

CDR3 amino acids: CASSLKSLTGGRYYGYTF. Here the CDR3 DNA reads TGTGCCAGCAGCCTAAAAAGCTTGACAGGGGGCCGTTACTATGGCTACACCTTC. The rearrangement uses TRBV7-2 and TRBJ1-2; 10 bases are shared with TRBD1. The V gene end was trimmed by 5 bases and the J gene end by 3 bases; junction bases not matched to a gene: 15. The germline V gene has CDR1 SGHTA and CDR2 FQGNSA. The CDR3 runs to 18 residues. Based on the CDR3 plus reference TRBV7-2 and TRBJ1-2, the full variable domain is GAGVSQSPSNKVTEKGKDVELRCDPISGHTALYWYRQSLGQGLEFLIYFQGNSAPDKSGLPSDRFSAERTGGSVSTLTIQRTQQEDSAVYLCASSLKSLTGGRYYGYTFGSGTRLTVV.

This clonotype has only one observation. The rearrangement joins TRBV3-1 to TRBJ2-4; 10 nucleotides agree with TRBD2. The junction had 9 bases not matched to a gene; V was cut back by 0 bases and J by 16 bases. The length of the CDR3 is 14 residues. Germline CDR1 reads LGHDT; CDR2 reads YNNKEL (reference sequence). In DNA form, the CDR3 reads TGTGCCAGCAGCCAAGATCCGCAAGCGGGGGGGCTCTACTTC. Amino acid sequence: CASSQDPQAGGLYF.

J is TRBJ1-2 and V is TRBV7-2; D possibly corresponds to TRBD1 (5 bases). Germline CDR1 SGHTA, CDR2 FQGNSA. The CDR3 consists of 16 residues. Trimming left V 6 bases short and J 1 base short, with 18 bases between. CDR3 sequence reads: CASRETGTANNYGYTF. Written as DNA, the CDR3 is TGTGCCAGCAGGGAAACTGGGACGGCTAATAACTATGGCTACACCTTC.

This clonotype was counted only a few times. CDR3 in amino acids: CASRPTGTTYEQYF. The DNA of the CDR3 is TGTGCCAGCAGACCGACAGGGACCACCTACGAGCAGTACTTC. The J gene is TRBJ2-7, the V gene TRBV12-3 or TRBV12-4; 7 bases align to TRBD1. CDR3 length: 14 amino acids. J gave up 2 bases and V 6 bases, and 7 bases lay outside the gene matches.

This clonotype was observed at least ten times. This sequence joins TRBV5-1 and TRBJ2-7; TRBD1 matches 8 bases. The CDR3 runs to 14 residues. V lost 4 bases to trimming and J lost 5 bases; unmatched junction nucleotides: 8. From germline, CDR1 is SGHRS and CDR2 YFSETQ. The CDR3 reads CASSHGTGGNEQYF. The CDR3 DNA reads as TGCGCCAGCAGCCACGGGACAGGTGGTAACGAGCAGTACTTC.

This clonotype was counted ten times or more. The junction and the germline gene differ at one end; a read error may be behind it. This chain uses TRBV28 with TRBJ2-7; 8 bases are shared with TRBD1. The CDR3 covers 14 residues. Germline assignment: CDR1 MDHEN and CDR2 SYDVKM. CDR3 sequence reads: CASSWTGKSYGQYF. The CDR3 DNA reads as TGTGCCAGCAGTTGGACAGGGAAAAGCTACGGGCAGTACTTC.

There are a few counts of this clonotype. The chain couples TRBV7-3 to TRBJ2-1, with a weak D call TRBD1 (5 bases). V was cut by 5 bases and J by 7 bases, with 18 bases left in between. Germline-derived CDR1 and CDR2 are SGHTA and FQGTGA. The CDR3 is 15 amino acids. DNA for the CDR3: TGTGCCAGCAGCACCGGACATAATAAGGTGAATGAGCAGTTCTTC. It yields the protein CASSTGHNKVNEQFF.

This clonotype was counted between two and nine times. The chain links TRBV7-2 to TRBJ2-3, with D uncertain. The V gene's germline CDR1 is SGHTA and CDR2 FQGNSA. The CDR3 has 15 residues. V was shortened by 4 bases and J by 0 bases, with 11 bases between the two germline ends. The DNA of the CDR3 is TGTGCCAGCAGCTCCCGACTGGGAAGCACAGATACGCAGTATTTT. Its protein product is CASSSRLGSTDTQYF.

This clonotype was observed a few times. The V and J genes are TRBV9 and TRBJ2-4, with D tentatively TRBD2 (7 bases). V was trimmed by 0 bases and J by 13 bases, leaving 17 bases between them. Germline values: CDR1 SGDLS, CDR2 YYNGEE. The CDR3 runs to 14 residues. The CDR3 protein is CASSVVGGLKEQYF. The CDR3 DNA sequence: TGTGCCAGCAGCGTAGTCGGGGGGCTCAAGGAGCAGTACTTC.